A selection of T cell receptor beta chains follows, all from one sample in a study of radiation and T cells in renal cell carcinoma. TCRdb keeps only in-frame clones here, not all; method: immunoSEQ multiplex PCR. Here the sample spans 100,000 to 150,000 clones, around 83% being singletons. The sequenced sample was blood, obtained from a patient whose treatment included radiotherapy and nephrectomy. Receptor source: a woman aged 60-70 years with renal cell carcinoma. Each CDR3 is given with its conserved first and last residue. A D gene is named only where the DNA matches it firmly. Rows may omit the clone size; those that give it use once, few, many or a size class.

TRBJ1-4,NA,NA,TRBV7-6,CASSLFGGRNEKLFF,TGTGCCAGCAGCCTCTTTGGAGGGAGAAATGAAAAACTGTTTTTT
TRBJ2-2,TRBD1,NA,TRBV12-5,CASGRQGLNTGELFF,TGTGCTAGTGGTCGACAGGGCCTGAACACCGGGGAGCTGTTTTTT
TRBJ2-1,TRBD2,NA,TRBV29-1,CSAGGTSGISYNEQFF,TGCAGCGCTGGGGGGACTAGCGGGATCTCCTACAATGAGCAGTTCTTC
TRBJ2-1,TRBD2,once,TRBV5-5,CASSTALAGYNEQFF,TGTGCCAGCAGCACAGCCCTAGCGGGGTACAATGAGCAGTTCTTC
TRBJ1-1,NA,few,TRBV29-1,CSVEFGRANTEAFF,TGCAGCGTTGAATTTGGCAGGGCGAACACTGAAGCTTTCTTT
TRBJ1-1,NA,NA,TRBV19,CASSTRTHQNTEAFF,TGTGCCAGTAGTACCCGGACCCACCAGAACACTGAAGCTTTCTTT
TRBJ1-5,NA,NA,TRBV28,CASSGRRYSNQPQHF,TGTGCCAGCAGTGGCAGAAGGTACAGCAATCAGCCCCAGCATTTT
TRBJ2-3,NA,once,TRBV7-2,CASSLGGGGSSDTQYF,TGTGCCAGCAGCTTAGGAGGGGGGGGTTCTTCAGATACGCAGTATTTT
TRBJ2-7,NA,NA,TRBV23-1,CASSQSGQLMGEQYF,TGCGCCAGCAGTCAATCGGGGCAGCTTATGGGAGAGCAGTACTTC
TRBJ2-7,TRBD2,NA,TRBV4-1,CASSQDLREGSYEQYF,TGCGCCAGCAGCCAAGATCTGAGGGAGGGCTCCTACGAGCAGTACTTC
TRBJ2-3,NA,NA,TRBV5-4,CASSLIVGVDTDTQYF,TGTGCCAGCAGCTTGATCGTGGGGGTGGACACAGATACGCAGTATTTT
TRBJ2-4,TRBD2,NA,TRBV2,CASRPGLAGNIQYF,TGTGCCAGCAGGCCAGGACTAGCAGGAAACATTCAGTACTTC
TRBJ1-2,TRBD1,NA,TRBV27,CASSLSTGWEGYTF,TGTGCCAGCAGTTTATCGACAGGGTGGGAGGGCTACACCTTC
TRBJ2-2,NA,NA,TRBV4-3,CASSQDRVTKPNTGELFF,TGCGCCAGCAGCCAAGATAGAGTGACTAAACCGAACACCGGGGAGCTGTTTTTT
TRBJ2-7,TRBD2,NA,TRBV27,CASSLSERLAGGPGEQYF,TGTGCCAGCAGTTTATCGGAACGGCTAGCGGGAGGTCCCGGCGAGCAGTACTTC
TRBJ2-5,TRBD2,NA,TRBV7-6,CASSPWRAGLAGQETQYF,TGTGCCAGCAGCCCGTGGAGGGCGGGACTAGCGGGTCAAGAGACCCAGTACTTC
TRBJ1-4,NA,NA,TRBV25-1,CASSDLRDGGNEKLFF,TGTGCCAGCAGTGACCTCCGGGACGGAGGGAATGAAAAACTGTTTTTT
TRBJ1-2,NA,NA,TRBV2,CASSEGIQTVLYGYTF,TGTGCCAGCAGTGAAGGAATACAGACTGTCCTCTATGGCTACACCTTC
TRBJ2-3,TRBD1,NA,TRBV5-1,CASSSPGTGEDTQYF,TGCGCCAGCAGCTCCCCCGGGACAGGGGAAGATACGCAGTATTTT
TRBJ2-1,TRBD2,NA,TRBV7-9,CASSLGDGGRANEQFF,TGTGCCAGCAGCTTAGGGGATGGCGGGAGGGCCAATGAGCAGTTCTTC